This T cell receptor (beta chain) was observed in a study of T cell clones after liver transplantation. Turning to the study itself: At least one year of complete immunosuppression withdrawal without enzymes over twice normal defined tolerance. Blood was drawn pre-transplant, before withdrawal, and after full or failed withdrawal.

Germline CDR1 SGHTA, CDR2 FQGNSA. The length of the CDR3 is 15 residues. The V end was cut by 5 bases, the J end by 1 base, with 11 bases between. The assay was immunoSEQ multiplex PCR, and TCRdb's table has in-frame clones only and misses some. Here the sample spans roughly 70,000 clones, 75% to 90% being singletons. The chain joins TRBV7-2 to TRBJ2-2; no clear D gene. This specimen was CD4+ T cells from blood, taken before liver transplant. This clonotype was sampled from a human donor who received a liver transplant. Here the CDR3 reads CASSPIRGNTGELFF. The DNA for the CDR3 is TGTGCCAGCAGCCCCATACGAGGGAACACCGGGGAGCTGTTTTTT.